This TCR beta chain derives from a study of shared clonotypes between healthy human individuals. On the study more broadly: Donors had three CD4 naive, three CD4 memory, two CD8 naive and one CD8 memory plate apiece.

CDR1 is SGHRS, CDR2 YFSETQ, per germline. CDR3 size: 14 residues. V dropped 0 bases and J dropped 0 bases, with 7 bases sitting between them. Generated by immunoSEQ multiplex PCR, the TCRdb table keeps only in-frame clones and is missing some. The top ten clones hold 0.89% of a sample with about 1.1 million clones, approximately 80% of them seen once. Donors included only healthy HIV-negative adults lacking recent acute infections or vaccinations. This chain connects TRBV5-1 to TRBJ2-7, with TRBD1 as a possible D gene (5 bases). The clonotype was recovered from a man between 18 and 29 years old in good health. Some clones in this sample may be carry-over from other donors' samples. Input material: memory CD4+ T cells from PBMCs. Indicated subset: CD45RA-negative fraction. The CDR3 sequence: CASSLGDSSYEQYF. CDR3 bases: TGCGCCAGCAGCTTGGGAGACAGCTCCTACGAGCAGTACTTC.